This T cell receptor (beta chain) originates from a study of shared clonotypes between healthy human individuals. V was clipped by 3 bases and J by 5 bases, with 16 bases between them. CDR3 length equals 16 residues. In germline, CDR1 is LNHDA, CDR2 SQIVND (reference sequence). Study outcomes and limitations: Rarefaction gave evidence that sorted-subset sequencing remained incomplete despite large depth.

Worth noting for this clone: Its cognate antigen is unknown.

The table came from immunoSEQ multiplex PCR; TCRdb's copy has only in-frame clones and leaves some out. The sample contains about 2.5 million clones, about nine tenths of which appear only once. The TCR comes from a young man in good health. Some clones in this sample may be carry-over from other donors' samples. V gene TRBV19 combines with J gene TRBJ1-4; D remains unclear. What was sequenced was naive CD4+ T cells from PBMCs. Regarding subset: CD45RA+ positively selected. The CDR3: CASSIGRNLGNEKLFF. The DNA for the CDR3 is TGTGCCAGTAGTATCGGCAGAAACCTCGGGAATGAAAAACTGTTTTTT. The entire variable domain, with the rest obtained from reference TRBV19 and TRBJ1-4, is as follows: DGGITQSPKYLFRKEGQNVTLSCEQNLNHDAMYWYRQDPGQGLRLIYYSQIVNDFQKGDIAEGYSVSREKKESFPLTVTSAQKNPTAFYLCASSIGRNLGNEKLFFGSGTQLSVL.